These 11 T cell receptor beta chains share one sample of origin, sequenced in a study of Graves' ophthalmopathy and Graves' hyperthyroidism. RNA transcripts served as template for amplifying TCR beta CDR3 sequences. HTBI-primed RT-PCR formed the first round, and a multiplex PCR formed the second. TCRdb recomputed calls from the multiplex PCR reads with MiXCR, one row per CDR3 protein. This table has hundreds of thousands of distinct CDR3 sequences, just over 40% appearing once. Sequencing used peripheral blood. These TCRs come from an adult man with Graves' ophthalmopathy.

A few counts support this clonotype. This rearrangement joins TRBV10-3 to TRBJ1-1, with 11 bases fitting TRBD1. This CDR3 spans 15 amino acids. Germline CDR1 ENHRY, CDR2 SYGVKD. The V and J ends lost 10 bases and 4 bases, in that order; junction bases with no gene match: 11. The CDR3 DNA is TGTGCCAGCTCCCGGACAGGGGGCATGGGCACTGAAGCTTTCTTT. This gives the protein CASSRTGGMGTEAFF.

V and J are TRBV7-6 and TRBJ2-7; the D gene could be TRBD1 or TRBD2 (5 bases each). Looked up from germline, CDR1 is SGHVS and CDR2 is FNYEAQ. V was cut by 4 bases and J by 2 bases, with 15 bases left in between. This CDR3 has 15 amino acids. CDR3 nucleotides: TGTGCCAGCAGCTCGGGGCGCAGGGCCGCCTACGAGCAGTACTTC. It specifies CASSSGRRAAYEQYF. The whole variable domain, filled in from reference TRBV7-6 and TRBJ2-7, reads GAGVSQSPRYKVTKRGQDVALRCDPISGHVSLYWYRQALGQGPEFLTYFNYEAQQDKSGLPNDRFSAERPEGSISTLTIQRTEQRDSAMYRCASSSGRRAAYEQYFGPGTRLTVT.

The CDR3 reads CASSVNRGGETQYF. CDR3 DNA sequence: TGTGCCAGCAGTGTCAACAGGGGAGGGGAGACCCAGTACTTC. The V gene is TRBV6-1, the J gene TRBJ2-5; D is possibly TRBD1 or TRBD2 (7 bases each). The germline CDR1 and CDR2 sequences are MNHNS and SASEGT. Trimming stripped 4 bases from V and 5 bases from J, with 14 bases between. The CDR3 runs to 14 residues.

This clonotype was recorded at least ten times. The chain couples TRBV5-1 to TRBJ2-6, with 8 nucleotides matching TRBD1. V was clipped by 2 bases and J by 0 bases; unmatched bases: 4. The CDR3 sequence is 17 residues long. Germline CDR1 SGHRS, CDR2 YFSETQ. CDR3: CASSFLTGVSGANVLTF. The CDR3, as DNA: TGCGCCAGCAGCTTTCTGACAGGGGTCTCTGGGGCCAACGTCCTGACTTTC. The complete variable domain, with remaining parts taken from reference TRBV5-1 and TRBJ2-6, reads KAGVTQTPRYLIKTRGQQVTLSCSPISGHRSVSWYQQTPGQGLQFLFEYFSETQRNKGNFPGRFSGRQFSNSRSEMNVSTLELGDSALYLCASSFLTGVSGANVLTFGAGSRLTVL.

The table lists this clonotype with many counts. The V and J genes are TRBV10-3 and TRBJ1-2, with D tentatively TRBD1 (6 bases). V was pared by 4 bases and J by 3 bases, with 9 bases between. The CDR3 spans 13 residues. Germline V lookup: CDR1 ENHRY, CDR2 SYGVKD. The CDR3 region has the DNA TGTGCCATCAGTGCCCGGACAGACTATGGCTACACCTTC. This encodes CAISARTDYGYTF.

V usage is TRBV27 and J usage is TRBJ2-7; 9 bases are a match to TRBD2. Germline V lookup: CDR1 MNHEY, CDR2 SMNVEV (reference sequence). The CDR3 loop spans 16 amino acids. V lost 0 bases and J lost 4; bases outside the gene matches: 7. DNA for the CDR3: TGTGCCAGCAGTTTATCGAAACCTAGCGGGACTTACGAGCAGTACTTC. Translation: CASSLSKPSGTYEQYF.

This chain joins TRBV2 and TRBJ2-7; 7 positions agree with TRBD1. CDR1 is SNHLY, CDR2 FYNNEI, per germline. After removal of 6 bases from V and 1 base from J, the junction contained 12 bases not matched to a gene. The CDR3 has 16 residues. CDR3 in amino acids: CASSPTPRDSSYEQYF. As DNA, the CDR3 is TGTGCCAGCAGCCCGACCCCCCGGGACAGTTCCTACGAGCAGTACTTC.

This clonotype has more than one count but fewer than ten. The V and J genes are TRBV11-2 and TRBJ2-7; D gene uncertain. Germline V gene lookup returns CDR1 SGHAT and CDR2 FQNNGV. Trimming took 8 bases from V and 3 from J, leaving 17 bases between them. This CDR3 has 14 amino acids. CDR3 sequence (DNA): TGTGCCAGCGCCCATCCAGCGAGTGGCTACGAGCAGTACTTC. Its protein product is CASAHPASGYEQYF.

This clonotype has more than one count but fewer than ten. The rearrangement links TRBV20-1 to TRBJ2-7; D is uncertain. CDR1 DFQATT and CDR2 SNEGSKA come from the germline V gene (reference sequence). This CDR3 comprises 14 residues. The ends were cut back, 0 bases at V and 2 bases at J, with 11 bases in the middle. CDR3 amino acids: CSARDWRQAYEQYF. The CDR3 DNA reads TGCAGTGCTAGAGATTGGCGGCAGGCCTACGAGCAGTACTTC.

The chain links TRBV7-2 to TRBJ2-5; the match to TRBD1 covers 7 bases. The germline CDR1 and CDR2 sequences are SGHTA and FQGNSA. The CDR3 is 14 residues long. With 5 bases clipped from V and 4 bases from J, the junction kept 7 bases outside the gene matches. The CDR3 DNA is TGTGCCAGCAGCGGACCGGACAGGATAGAGACCCAGTACTTC. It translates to CASSGPDRIETQYF.

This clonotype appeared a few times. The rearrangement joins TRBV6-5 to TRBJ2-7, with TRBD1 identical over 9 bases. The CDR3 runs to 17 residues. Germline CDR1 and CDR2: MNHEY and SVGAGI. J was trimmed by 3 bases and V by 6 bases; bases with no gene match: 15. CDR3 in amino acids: CASRISSLGQGYYEQYF. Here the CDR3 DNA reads TGTGCCAGCAGAATCTCAAGTCTCGGACAGGGGTACTACGAGCAGTACTTC.